The entry below gives a single T cell receptor beta chain sequence along with its context. The antigen it recognizes is unknown. Per-base quality was not reported, and no clone a single base away is much larger than it. The CDR3 spans 15 residues, from the cysteine through the phenylalanine. Of the read, only the CDR3 DNA is kept; its 45 bases are in frame from base 1. CDR1 and CDR2 (SGHVS, FNYEAQ) derive from the germline V gene. The V and J ends are trimmed by 1 base and 4 bases, leaving 11 bases between them. This record comes from a study of tumor-infiltrating lymphocytes in localized non-small cell lung cancer (dated by TCRdb to the early 2020s). Regarding the complete study: Patients whose samples were collected after neoadjuvant chemotherapy, as well as both smokers and never-smokers and several histologies, were included in the cohort. Resected tumor tissue and uninvolved lung tissue described as non-adjacent to the tumor were contributed by each patient, with both tissues obtained from the same patient. TCR sequencing was one of several integrated assays, alongside flow cytometry, multiplex immunofluorescence, RNA-seq, exome sequencing and proteomics, applied to the same patients. The overall ICON cohort comprised 150 or so surgical patients with localized non-small cell lung cancer whose tumors were resected. The paired tumor versus uninvolved lung comparison of immunoSEQ T-cell fraction included 55 patients. General study outcomes and caveats: TCR-derived T-cell fraction did not differ between the flow cytometry-defined immunotypes IM1 (good prognosis) and IM2 (poor prognosis). Tumor T-cell fraction from TCR sequencing was not associated with recurrence-free survival (p = 0.61). Assay coverage differed among patients according to how much tissue was available, so only a subset of the cohort had TCR sequencing. Consistent with immunofluorescence CD3 counts, TCRbeta sequencing supported greater T cell infiltration in tumors than in uninvolved lung tissue. Different pieces of the same tissue were used for different assays, so technical variation could not be separated from intratumor heterogeneity.

The immunoSEQ assay used for TCR sequencing gave the T-cell fraction in both tumor and uninvolved lung tissue. The original pipeline was this. In the survival analysis, patients were divided into a high T-cell fraction group (upper tertile) and a low T-cell fraction group (lower two tertiles), and the two groups were compared using a log-rank test. A signed-rank test was used to test differences in T-cell fraction between paired tumor and uninvolved lung samples. Sourced from immuneACCESS, this table was stored by TCRdb with only in-frame sequences that have V and J called. A share of the clones is absent; for the studies checked, an unresolved V gene accounts for under half, and the remainder has no known explanation. That table is the source of V, J and clone size, and D and trimming were worked out from the DNA. The sample data list roughly 16,000 clones, and roughly three quarters of these were observed just once. The ten top clones hold 4% to 5% of the sample.

The first patient joined ICON in the first half of 2016, and enrollment wrapped up when the last patient was enrolled in late 2018. Fresh tumor and matched uninvolved tissue for in-depth immune analyses, including TCR sequencing, were collected from a subcohort of fewer than 95 patients. DNA isolated from bulk tissue, without cell sorting, was used for TCR sequencing. Sequencing was carried out using lung tumor tissue. This receptor was obtained from a human donor with non-small cell lung cancer. This sequence uses TRBV7-6 and TRBJ1-3; the D gene cannot be resolved reliably. The bases are TGTGCCAGCAGCTTAGAGCGATTTCCGGGAAACACCATATATTTT. Its protein product is CASSLERFPGNTIYF.